A selection of T cell receptor beta chains follows, all from one sample in a study of neurological immune-mediated disorders. TCRdb ran MiXCR on the 5' RACE reads and lists one entry per CDR3 protein. Among approximately 50,000 distinct CDR3 sequences, 10% were seen once, and the ten largest hold less than 6%. Sequenced sample: PBMCs. All receptors come from a man in his 70s with HTLV-1-associated myelopathy (HAM/TSP). CDR3s include the opening cysteine and the closing phenylalanine or tryptophan. The D gene is left open where the match is weak. A row's size may be missing; if present it is once, few, many or a size class.

D gene: -; V gene: TRBV6-5; CDR3 length: 13; clone size: many; J gene: TRBJ2-7; CDR3 protein: CASSYLDNYEQYF; CDR3 DNA: TGTGCCAGCAGTTACCTCGACAACTACGAGCAGTACTTC
D gene: TRBD2; V gene: TRBV18; CDR3 length: 15; clone size: many; J gene: TRBJ2-5; CDR3 protein: CASSPYSGSSETQYF; CDR3 DNA: TGTGCCAGCTCACCCTACAGCGGGAGTTCAGAGACCCAGTACTTC
D gene: TRBD1; V gene: TRBV18; CDR3 length: 15; clone size: many; J gene: TRBJ2-5; CDR3 protein: CASSPTGQGGETQYF; CDR3 DNA: TGTGCCAGCTCACCGACGGGACAGGGTGGAGAGACCCAGTACTTC
D gene: TRBD2; V gene: TRBV18; CDR3 length: 15; clone size: -; J gene: TRBJ2-1; CDR3 protein: CASSPGAGGRDEQLF; CDR3 DNA: TGTGCCAGCTCACCTGGAGCGGGAGGGCGCGATGAGCAGTTATTC
D gene: -; V gene: TRBV6-2/TRBV6-3; CDR3 length: 13; clone size: many; J gene: TRBJ1-5; CDR3 protein: CAAKQGSNQPQHF; CDR3 DNA: TGTGCCGCCAAACAGGGTAGCAATCAGCCCCAGCATTTT
D gene: TRBD2; V gene: TRBV27; CDR3 length: 14; clone size: many; J gene: TRBJ2-5; CDR3 protein: CASKSSGSQETQYF; CDR3 DNA: TGTGCCAGCAAATCCAGCGGGAGTCAAGAGACCCAGTACTTC
D gene: TRBD2; V gene: TRBV20-1; CDR3 length: 14; clone size: many; J gene: TRBJ2-1; CDR3 protein: CSASLAGVWNEQFF; CDR3 DNA: TGCAGTGCCTCTCTAGCGGGGGTGTGGAATGAGCAGTTCTTC
D gene: -; V gene: TRBV5-1; CDR3 length: 15; clone size: many; J gene: TRBJ1-1; CDR3 protein: CASSLSPGTGTEAFF; CDR3 DNA: TGCGCCAGCAGCTTGAGTCCGGGGACGGGGACTGAAGCTTTCTTT
D gene: -; V gene: TRBV7-9; CDR3 length: 14; clone size: many; J gene: TRBJ2-2; CDR3 protein: CASRRALNTGELFF; CDR3 DNA: TGTGCCAGCAGAAGGGCCCTGAACACCGGGGAGCTGTTTTTT
D gene: -; V gene: TRBV27; CDR3 length: 15; clone size: -; J gene: TRBJ2-7; CDR3 protein: CANSLRLAVDYEQYF; CDR3 DNA: TGTGCCAACAGTTTACGATTAGCGGTAGACTACGAGCAGTACTTC
D gene: TRBD1; V gene: TRBV20-1; CDR3 length: 16; clone size: many; J gene: TRBJ1-2; CDR3 protein: CSARKGTGGRGYGYTF; CDR3 DNA: TGCAGTGCTAGAAAAGGGACAGGGGGCAGGGGATATGGCTACACCTTC
D gene: -; V gene: TRBV20-1; CDR3 length: 15; clone size: many; J gene: TRBJ2-1; CDR3 protein: CSASISGVSYNEQFF; CDR3 DNA: TGCAGTGCTAGTATTTCGGGAGTCTCCTACAATGAGCAGTTCTTC
D gene: TRBD1; V gene: TRBV28; CDR3 length: 18; clone size: many; J gene: TRBJ2-4; CDR3 protein: CASGPGQGYVLAKNIQYF; CDR3 DNA: TGTGCCAGCGGCCCGGGACAGGGATACGTACTAGCCAAAAACATTCAGTACTTC